The next 21 T cell receptor beta chains were all read from a single sample in a study of cytomegalovirus exposure and HLA in healthy donors (dated by TCRdb to 2016 to 2017). The library was generated by the immunoSEQ multiplex PCR assay. For the multiplex PCR, a mixture combining 60 forward primers for TCR Vbeta segments and 13 reverse primers for TCR Jbeta segments was used. In its TCRdb copy, this immuneACCESS table keeps in-frame sequences only and misses some clones. Where compared with another copy, unresolved V genes explain less than half of these, and the others have no known cause. The sample data list approximately 160,000 clones, and around 80% of these were observed just once. The ten biggest clones cover roughly 4.8% of the sample. The sequenced sample was PBMCs. These receptors originate from a woman aged 45-60 years in good health and CMV-seropositive.

This clone was detected only once. The rearrangement uses TRBV6-5 and TRBJ2-7; D may be TRBD1 (6 bases). Germline V gene lookup returns CDR1 MNHEY and CDR2 SVGAGI. V dropped 4 bases and J dropped 6 bases, with 16 bases sitting between them. The CDR3 has 14 residues. The CDR3 loop is CASSSRVRQAEQYF. Written as DNA, the CDR3 is TGTGCCAGCAGTTCCCGAGTCCGACAGGCCGAGCAGTACTTC.

This clone was recorded only once. The gene calls are TRBV27 and TRBJ1-1, with 8 bases fitting TRBD1. Trimming cost V 2 bases and J 4 bases; bases outside gene matches: 3. The CDR3 loop spans 14 amino acids. In germline, CDR1 is MNHEY, CDR2 SMNVEV (reference sequence). The CDR3 region has the DNA TGTGCCAGCAGTTTACAGGGGGCAAGCACTGAAGCTTTCTTT. As protein: CASSLQGASTEAFF.

V gene TRBV25-1 combines with J gene TRBJ2-3; 9 bases map to TRBD2. Germline V gives CDR1 MGHDK, CDR2 SYGVNS. There are 17 residues in the CDR3. J lost 2 bases, V lost 1 base, and 7 bases had no gene match. Here the CDR3 DNA reads TGTGCCAGCAGTGAATCGGTGACTAGCGGAGACACAGATACGCAGTATTTT. This encodes CASSESVTSGDTDTQYF.

V and J are TRBV6-5 and TRBJ1-5; TRBD1 aligns across 7 bases. The germline CDR1 and CDR2 sequences are MNHEY and SVGAGI. This CDR3 is 14 amino acids long. V was clipped by 5 bases and J by 2 bases; unmatched bases: 3. The CDR3 DNA is TGTGCCAGCAGTCGGGACAGACGCAATCAGCCCCAGCATTTT. Translating it yields CASSRDRRNQPQHF.

The chain has TRBV27 and TRBJ1-1; a possible D gene is TRBD1 (5 bases). The germline CDR1 and CDR2 sequences are MNHEY and SMNVEV (reference sequence). V lost 7 bases and J lost 1, with 7 bases in between. CDR3 size: 12 residues. The CDR3 DNA reads as TGTGCCAGCATAGGACAGAACACTGAAGCTTTCTTT. This encodes CASIGQNTEAFF.

This clone was seen more than once but under ten times. V and J are TRBV2 and TRBJ2-3, with 15 nucleotides matching TRBD2. Germline CDR1 SNHLY, CDR2 FYNNEI. The V and J ends lost 8 bases and 2 bases, in that order; junction bases with no gene match: 5. There are 16 residues in the CDR3. Written as DNA, the CDR3 is TGTGCCAGCGGAGGGACTAGCGGGGGGTACACAGATACGCAGTATTTT. Its translation: CASGGTSGGYTDTQYF.

This clone has only one observation. The chain uses TRBV28 and TRBJ1-4; D is possibly TRBD1 (6 bases). The germline V gene encodes CDR1 MDHEN and CDR2 SYDVKM. The CDR3 totals 17 residues. V dropped 6 bases and J dropped 7 bases, with 24 bases sitting between them. CDR3 amino acids: CASSPSRGKVSVEKLFF. CDR3 DNA sequence: TGTGCCAGCAGCCCATCCAGGGGAAAGGTGTCGGTTGAAAAACTGTTTTTT.

The gene calls are TRBV10-3 and TRBJ2-3, with D perhaps TRBD2 (5 bases). From germline, CDR1 is ENHRY and CDR2 SYGVKD. The length of the CDR3 is 15 residues. The V end was cut by 1 base, the J end by 3 bases, with 11 bases between. The CDR3 bases are TGTGCCATCAGTGAGTTAGAGGGAGCGACAGATACGCAGTATTTT. This encodes CAISELEGATDTQYF.

In its sample, this clone was seen a few times. The rearrangement joins TRBV4-2 to TRBJ2-7; D is perhaps TRBD2 (6 bases). This CDR3 comprises 17 residues. Looked up from germline, CDR1 is LGHNA and CDR2 is YNFKEQ. The V end was cut by 1 base, the J end by 4 bases, with 20 bases between. DNA for the CDR3: TGTGCCAGCAGCCAAGCCCCGACCTTAGCGGAGGCTTACGAGCAGTACTTC. Its protein product is CASSQAPTLAEAYEQYF.

The rearrangement links TRBV28 to TRBJ2-1, with 13 bases matching TRBD2. Germline CDR1 is MDHEN and CDR2 is SYDVKM. With V trimmed by 6 bases and J by 8 bases, 7 bases remained unmatched. This CDR3 is 15 amino acids long. This CDR3 reads CASSHTGLAGYEQFF. The CDR3 DNA reads as TGTGCCAGCAGCCATACGGGACTAGCGGGATATGAGCAGTTCTTC.

V gene TRBV10-3 combines with J gene TRBJ2-1, with a weak D call TRBD2 (5 bases). CDR1 is ENHRY and CDR2 is SYGVKD in the germline V gene. The germline V and J ends were trimmed by 9 bases and 1 base, with 7 bases remaining between them. The CDR3 length is 12 residues. DNA for the CDR3: TGTGCCATTGCGGGTTCCTACAATGAGCAGTTCTTC. It codes for CAIAGSYNEQFF.

In its sample, this clone was seen once. The chain's CDR3 is CASSLAGLGVAYNQPQHF. The CDR3 DNA is TGTGCCAGCAGTTTGGCAGGGCTTGGGGTGGCATACAATCAGCCCCAGCATTTT. This chain joins TRBV28 and TRBJ1-5; perhaps TRBD1 as D (5 bases). The germline CDR1 and CDR2 sequences are MDHEN and SYDVKM. Trimming removed 3 bases at V and 3 bases at J, with 21 bases between. This CDR3 has 18 residues.

This clone was counted a few times. V gene TRBV21-1 combines with J gene TRBJ1-1; the D call in the table, TRBD1, was not verified against the DNA. TRBV21-1 is termed a pseudogene. CDR3 length equals 17 residues. The CDR3 DNA reads as TGTGCCAGCAGCAAATTTCGGACAGGGGTTTGGGAAACTGAAGCTTTCTTT. Protein sequence: CASSKFRTGVWETEAFF.

The CDR3 DNA reads as TGTGCCAGTAGTATAGAAGCCTCCGTTGGAAACATTCAGTACTTC. Protein sequence: CASSIEASVGNIQYF. The rearrangement joins TRBV19 to TRBJ2-4, with unresolved D. With 0 bases removed from V and 6 bases from J, the gap between germline ends came to 12 bases. CDR1 is LNHDA and CDR2 is SQIVND in the germline V gene (reference sequence). This CDR3 spans 15 amino acids. Complete variable domain (other parts from reference TRBV19 and TRBJ2-4): DGGITQSPKYLFRKEGQNVTLSCEQNLNHDAMYWYRQDPGQGLRLIYYSQIVNDFQKGDIAEGYSVSREKKESFPLTVTSAQKNPTAFYLCASSIEASVGNIQYFGAGTRLSVL.

This chain connects TRBV28 to TRBJ2-7; 8 nucleotides match TRBD2. The CDR3 is 15 amino acids. The V gene's germline CDR1 is MDHEN and CDR2 SYDVKM. The J segment lost 2 bases and the V segment lost 3 bases, leaving 6 bases of the junction unmatched. CDR3 region: CASSFVGRGTYEQYF. CDR3 sequence (DNA): TGTGCCAGCAGTTTCGTCGGGAGGGGCACCTACGAGCAGTACTTC.

The chain carries TRBV7-9 and TRBJ2-7, with 12 bases identical to TRBD2. The CDR3 runs 15 residues. Germline loops: CDR1 SEHNR, CDR2 FQNEAQ (reference sequence). After removal of 6 bases from V and 1 base from J, the junction contained 4 bases not matched to a gene. CDR3 sequence (DNA): TGTGCCAGCAGGCGGACTAGCGGGGCGTCCTACGAGCAGTACTTC. This encodes CASRRTSGASYEQYF.

The genes are TRBV28 and TRBJ2-2; 8 bases agree with TRBD2. Germline V gene data show CDR1 as MDHEN and CDR2 as SYDVKM. This CDR3 region has 14 residues. The junction had 3 bases not matched to a gene; V was cut back by 5 bases and J by 4 bases. The CDR3 region is CASSPLAGTGELFF. CDR3 bases: TGTGCCAGCAGTCCCCTAGCGGGCACCGGGGAGCTGTTTTTT.

Comments on this clone: Mismatch with germline at one junction end may stem from a read error. The chain is built from TRBV9 and TRBJ1-2, with a weak D call TRBD1 (6 bases). The length of the CDR3 is 14 residues. Germline V gene sequence: CDR1 SGDLS, CDR2 YYNGEE. The DNA of the CDR3 is TGTGCCAGCAACGTAGGGGGGATAGCGGGTGGCTACACCTTC. Protein: CASNVGGIAGGYTF.

The rearrangement uses TRBV19 and TRBJ1-1; D may be TRBD1 (6 bases). Per the germline V gene, CDR1 is LNHDA and CDR2 is SQIVND (reference sequence). The V end lost 3 bases, the J end lost 6 bases, and 14 bases lay between the germline ends. The CDR3 totals 14 residues. Written as DNA, the CDR3 is TGTGCCAGTAGTATTCACAGGGAAGCTTCTGAAGCTTTCTTT. Translation gives CASSIHREASEAFF. Using reference TRBV19 and TRBJ1-1 for the parts outside the CDR3, the full variable domain is DGGITQSPKYLFRKEGQNVTLSCEQNLNHDAMYWYRQDPGQGLRLIYYSQIVNDFQKGDIAEGYSVSREKKESFPLTVTSAQKNPTAFYLCASSIHREASEAFFGQGTRLTVV.

The table lists this clone with a few counts. The V and J genes are TRBV6-5 and TRBJ1-2; TRBD1 might be the D (6 bases). The germline gives CDR1 MNHEY, CDR2 SVGAGI. Trimming shortened V by 6 bases and J by 4 bases, and 15 bases separated the two germline ends. The CDR3 is 14 amino acids. The CDR3 sequence is CASSGHRAGYGYTF. For the CDR3, the DNA is TGTGCCAGCAGCGGCCACAGGGCTGGCTATGGCTACACCTTC.

The V call is TRBV4-3, the J call TRBJ1-2, with a tentative D call TRBD1 (5 bases). CDR3 size: 15 residues. Germline lookup yields CDR1 LGHNA and CDR2 YSLEER. V gave up 4 bases and J gave up 4 bases, with 16 bases separating them. CDR3 DNA: TGCGCCAGCAGCCTACGGGGGGGATCGGGCTATGGCTACACCTTC. It translates to CASSLRGGSGYGYTF.